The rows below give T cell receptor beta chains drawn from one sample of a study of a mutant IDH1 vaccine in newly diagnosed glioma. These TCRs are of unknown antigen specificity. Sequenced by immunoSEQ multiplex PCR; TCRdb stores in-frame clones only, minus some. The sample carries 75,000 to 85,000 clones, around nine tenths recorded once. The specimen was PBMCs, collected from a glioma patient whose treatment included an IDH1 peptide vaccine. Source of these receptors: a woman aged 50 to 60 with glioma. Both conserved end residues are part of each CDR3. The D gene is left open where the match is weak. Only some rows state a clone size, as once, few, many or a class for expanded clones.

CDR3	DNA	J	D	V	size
CASSRTSGTYNEQFF	TGCGCCAGCAGTCGGACTAGCGGAACCTACAATGAGCAGTTCTTC	TRBJ2-1	TRBD2	TRBV5-1	NA
CAWKMSGGGDTQYF	TGTGCCTGGAAGATGTCGGGAGGGGGAGATACGCAGTATTTT	TRBJ2-3	TRBD2	TRBV30	once
CASSPSAKREVYEQYF	TGTGCCAGTAGTCCCAGTGCCAAGCGGGAGGTATACGAGCAGTACTTC	TRBJ2-7	TRBD2	TRBV19	once
CASSPSGYEQYF	TGTGCCAGCAGCCCCAGCGGGTACGAGCAGTACTTC	TRBJ2-7	NA	TRBV5-6	NA
CASSQGPGDYGYTF	TGTGCCAGCAGCCAAGGTCCAGGGGACTATGGCTACACCTTC	TRBJ1-2	NA	TRBV4-2	NA
CASSLWQGPYNEQFF	TGTGCCAGCAGTTTATGGCAGGGGCCCTACAATGAGCAGTTCTTC	TRBJ2-1	NA	TRBV27	NA
CASSVGGAYYGYTF	TGCGCCAGCAGTGTTGGGGGGGCCTACTATGGCTACACCTTC	TRBJ1-2	NA	TRBV10-2	NA
CASSLGSLYNSPLHF	TGCGCCAGCAGCTTAGGATCGTTATACAATTCACCCCTCCACTTT	TRBJ1-6	NA	TRBV5-1	NA
CASSLGPGLEETQYF	TGCGCCAGCAGCTTGGGCCCGGGACTAGAAGAGACCCAGTACTTC	TRBJ2-5	TRBD2	TRBV5-1	NA
CASSERYRGVAKNIQYF	TGTGCCAGCAGTGAACGTTACAGGGGGGTGGCCAAAAACATTCAGTACTTC	TRBJ2-4	TRBD1	TRBV6-1	few
CASGPPPASGIPLDQETQYF	TGTGCTAGTGGTCCCCCCCCCGCTAGCGGGATCCCCCTGGACCAAGAGACCCAGTACTTC	TRBJ2-5	TRBD2	TRBV12-5	NA
CASSFTADLYQETQYF	TGTGCCAGCAGCTTTACGGCGGACCTGTACCAAGAGACCCAGTACTTC	TRBJ2-5	NA	TRBV5-5	once
CASRTNRLAGFEQFF	TGTGCCAGCAGAACAAACAGACTAGCGGGTTTTGAGCAGTTCTTC	TRBJ2-1	TRBD2	TRBV2	NA
CASSPRGIYGYTF	TGTGCCAGCTCACCACGAGGCATCTATGGCTACACCTTC	TRBJ1-2	NA	TRBV18	once
CASSSGTGNEKLFF	TGCGCCAGCAGCTCCGGGACAGGGAATGAAAAACTGTTTTTT	TRBJ1-4	TRBD1	TRBV5-1	NA
CAWRRSGSGEQYF	TGTGCCTGGAGGAGGAGCGGGAGTGGCGAGCAGTACTTC	TRBJ2-7	TRBD2	TRBV30	NA
CASSLDPGAYNEQFF	TGTGCCAGCAGCTTAGATCCGGGAGCCTACAATGAGCAGTTCTTC	TRBJ2-1	NA	TRBV7-8	NA
CSVEDWQSTDTQYF	TGCAGCGTTGAAGATTGGCAGAGCACAGATACGCAGTATTTT	TRBJ2-3	NA	TRBV29-1	NA
CASSLSGNEQFF	TGTGCCAGCAGTTTATCGGGGAATGAGCAGTTCTTC	TRBJ2-1	NA	TRBV27	NA
CASSVRVGAGQETQYF	TGTGCCAGCAGCGTCCGCGTGGGAGCCGGGCAAGAGACCCAGTACTTC	TRBJ2-5	NA	TRBV9	NA
CASSSGLAQFF	TGTGCCAGCAGCTCAGGACTAGCGCAGTTCTTC	TRBJ2-1	TRBD2	TRBV7-6	NA
CASSLSDRARETQYF	TGTGCCAGCAGTTTATCGGACAGGGCCCGGGAGACCCAGTACTTC	TRBJ2-5	TRBD1	TRBV27	NA
CASSSRTGAGEQYF	TGTGCCAGCAGCTCGCGAACAGGCGCGGGGGAGCAGTACTTC	TRBJ2-7	NA	TRBV7-6	NA
CASSIDLEGPYSNQPQHF	TGTGCCAGTAGTATAGATCTTGAGGGTCCGTATAGCAATCAGCCCCAGCATTTT	TRBJ1-5	NA	TRBV19	NA
CASSQWVGGSSGANVLTF	TGCGCCAGCAGCCAGTGGGTAGGGGGGTCCTCTGGGGCCAACGTCCTGACTTTC	TRBJ2-6	NA	TRBV4-1	NA
CASSYSSGKRGGEQFF	TGTGCCAGCAGTTACTCTAGCGGTAAACGGGGGGGTGAGCAGTTCTTC	TRBJ2-1	TRBD2	TRBV6-5	few
CASSVDRVQETQYF	TGCGCCAGCAGTGTAGACAGGGTCCAAGAGACCCAGTACTTC	TRBJ2-5	TRBD1	TRBV10-1	NA
CASSNRGLPTDTQYF	TGTGCCAGCAGCAACAGGGGGCTCCCCACAGATACGCAGTATTTT	TRBJ2-3	TRBD1	TRBV9	NA
CASSPRGQGSSTSGRRRSYEQYF	TGCGCCAGCAGCCCCCGTGGGCAGGGAAGTTCGACTAGCGGGAGGAGGAGGTCCTACGAGCAGTACTTC	TRBJ2-7	TRBD2	TRBV5-1	NA
CAISGREGPTDTQYF	TGTGCCATCAGTGGACGGGAGGGCCCCACAGATACGCAGTATTTT	TRBJ2-3	TRBD2	TRBV10-3	few
CASSIEAPTRSNYGYTF	TGTGCCAGTAGTATAGAGGCCCCGACACGCTCTAACTATGGCTACACCTTC	TRBJ1-2	NA	TRBV19	once
CASSLGYRADLHNEQFF	TGTGCCAGCAGCTTAGGGTACCGGGCCGATCTTCACAATGAGCAGTTCTTC	TRBJ2-1	NA	TRBV7-9	NA
CASSLRGTNTGELFF	TGTGCCAGCAGCCTCCGCGGGACGAACACCGGGGAGCTGTTTTTT	TRBJ2-2	NA	TRBV4-2	NA
CASSRPGLAGYEQFF	TGTGCCAGCTCACGTCCGGGACTAGCGGGATATGAGCAGTTCTTC	TRBJ2-1	TRBD2	TRBV18	NA
CASSLDGSGVRYEQYF	TGTGCCAGCAGCTTAGATGGGTCGGGAGTGCGTTATGAGCAGTACTTC	TRBJ2-7	NA	TRBV11-2	few
CASSIGQAGNTIYF	TGTGCCAGCAGTATCGGACAGGCTGGAAACACCATATATTTT	TRBJ1-3	TRBD1	TRBV6-1	NA
CASSLELAGTDTQYF	TGTGCCAGCAGCTTGGAACTAGCAGGCACAGATACGCAGTATTTT	TRBJ2-3	NA	TRBV5-4	NA
CASSLTGTGNVREAFF	TGCGCCAGCAGCCTTACCGGGACAGGGAACGTGAGGGAAGCTTTCTTT	TRBJ1-1	TRBD1	TRBV4-1	NA
CASSSGWTGELFF	TGCGCCAGCAGTTCCGGGTGGACCGGGGAGCTGTTTTTT	TRBJ2-2	NA	TRBV10-1	NA
CASSLARGNTEAFF	TGTGCCAGCAGCTTAGCACGGGGGAACACTGAAGCTTTCTTT	TRBJ1-1	NA	TRBV7-8	NA
CATSPGGSGSHEQYF	TGTGCCACCAGCCCCGGGGGTAGCGGGAGCCACGAGCAGTACTTC	TRBJ2-7	TRBD2	TRBV15	NA
CASSPAAGNTDEQFF	TGTGCCAGCTCACCAGCGGCAGGGAATACGGATGAGCAGTTCTTC	TRBJ2-1	NA	TRBV18	once
CASSRAREGTEAFF	TGTGCCAGCAGCCGGGCCCGGGAGGGCACTGAAGCTTTCTTT	TRBJ1-1	NA	TRBV6-5	NA
CASSLAAPYEQYF	TGTGCCAGTAGTCTAGCGGCCCCCTACGAGCAGTACTTC	TRBJ2-7	TRBD2	TRBV19	NA
CASSPGTGAATEAFF	TGTGCCAGCAGTCCCGGGACAGGGGCGGCCACTGAAGCTTTCTTT	TRBJ1-1	TRBD1	TRBV6-5	NA
CASREEGHAEAFF	TGTGCCAGCAGAGAAGAGGGGCATGCTGAAGCTTTCTTT	TRBJ1-1	NA	TRBV2	NA
CASSQEGGNQPQHF	TGCGCCAGCAGCCAAGAGGGAGGGAATCAGCCCCAGCATTTT	TRBJ1-5	NA	TRBV4-1	NA
CASSLGREIYEQYF	TGCGCCAGCAGCTTGGGGCGGGAGATCTACGAGCAGTACTTC	TRBJ2-7	TRBD2	TRBV5-1	NA
CASNPGAGISEKLFF	TGTGCCAGTAACCCAGGGGCCGGTATCAGTGAAAAACTGTTTTTT	TRBJ1-4	NA	TRBV19	NA
CASSDGIPYEQYF	TGTGCCAGCAGCGACGGTATTCCCTACGAGCAGTACTTC	TRBJ2-7	NA	TRBV6-1	NA
CASTADRGPYEQYF	TGTGCCAGCACCGCGGACAGGGGGCCCTACGAGCAGTACTTC	TRBJ2-7	TRBD1	TRBV2	NA
CASSNREEKGNTDTQYF	TGTGCCAGCAGCAATCGGGAGGAAAAGGGGAACACAGATACGCAGTATTTT	TRBJ2-3	NA	TRBV21-1	once
CASSLRRQETQYF	TGTGCCAGCAGCTTAAGGCGGCAAGAGACCCAGTACTTC	TRBJ2-5	NA	TRBV7-3	NA
CASSSRTNTDTQYF	TGTGCCAGCAGCTCGAGGACTAACACAGATACGCAGTATTTT	TRBJ2-3	NA	TRBV11-2	NA
CASSNSYEQYF	TGTGCCAGCAGTAACTCCTACGAGCAGTACTTC	TRBJ2-7	NA	TRBV25-1	NA